These T cell receptor beta chains were read from a single sample in a study of blood T cell repertoires in COVID-19. TCRdb's copy holds only in-frame clones and misses some; the assay was immunoSEQ multiplex PCR. This table has approximately 74,000 clones, approximately 79% appearing once. The specimen sequenced was peripheral blood. These receptors all come from a man between 60 and 75 years old with acute or convalescent COVID-19. The CDR3 runs from the conserved cysteine through the conserved F or W. Each record gives: CDR3 length, V gene, CDR3 protein.

CDR3 length: 14
V gene: TRBV27
CDR3 protein: CASWTVIGNYGYTF

CDR3 length: 14
V gene: TRBV30
CDR3 protein: CAWRGTGGAYTIYF

CDR3 length: 14
V gene: TRBV5-6
CDR3 protein: CASSSQMAYQKLFF

CDR3 length: 14
V gene: TRBV7-2
CDR3 protein: CASSVIAGEYEQYF

CDR3 length: 13
V gene: TRBV13
CDR3 protein: CASSKTGEETQYF

CDR3 length: 14
V gene: TRBV4-3
CDR3 protein: CASSQDGRTGELFF

CDR3 length: 13
V gene: TRBV24-1
CDR3 protein: CATSATGTQPQHF

CDR3 length: 15
V gene: TRBV6-4
CDR3 protein: CASSAGSGGSDEQFF

CDR3 length: 14
V gene: TRBV5-1
CDR3 protein: CASSLAWGGSPLHF

CDR3 length: 16
V gene: TRBV29-1
CDR3 protein: CSGGLAGDPSTDTQYF

CDR3 length: 15
V gene: TRBV28
CDR3 protein: CASSGQAGVSYEQYF

CDR3 length: 17
V gene: TRBV19
CDR3 protein: CASSIVGGTGAIQPQHF

CDR3 length: 16
V gene: TRBV23-1
CDR3 protein: CASSPNPGQDDSPLHF

CDR3 length: 17
V gene: TRBV4-1
CDR3 protein: CASSQIDLGLATYEQYF

CDR3 length: 14
V gene: TRBV19
CDR3 protein: CASSGGRSYNEQFF

CDR3 length: 14
V gene: TRBV5-1
CDR3 protein: CASSLATTGYGYTF

CDR3 length: 16
V gene: TRBV18
CDR3 protein: CASSPGQGIFGNTIYF

CDR3 length: 15
V gene: TRBV5-1
CDR3 protein: CASSLPLTGLDEQYF

CDR3 length: 15
V gene: TRBV15
CDR3 protein: CATSGSGTSYAEQYF

CDR3 length: 14
V gene: TRBV9
CDR3 protein: CASSVGNRDTEAFF

CDR3 length: 16
V gene: TRBV7-2
CDR3 protein: CASSLSPAGGTDTQYF

CDR3 length: 13
V gene: TRBV12-3/TRBV12-4
CDR3 protein: CASSRAPGTEAFF

CDR3 length: 15
V gene: TRBV19
CDR3 protein: CASSPITGGSEGYTF

CDR3 length: 15
V gene: TRBV6-6
CDR3 protein: CASSYPQGQGNGYTF

CDR3 length: 14
V gene: TRBV5-1
CDR3 protein: CASSQDRGNYGYTF

CDR3 length: 14
V gene: TRBV19
CDR3 protein: CASSIGWERSIQYF

CDR3 length: 11
V gene: TRBV20-1
CDR3 protein: CSAHQGTEAFF

CDR3 length: 13
V gene: TRBV2
CDR3 protein: CASSDNGNTEAFF

CDR3 length: 14
V gene: TRBV28
CDR3 protein: CASSPPPGVYPQHF

CDR3 length: 14
V gene: TRBV6-5
CDR3 protein: CASRGNRLDTEAFF

CDR3 length: 13
V gene: TRBV18
CDR3 protein: CASSPQGTDTQYF

CDR3 length: 16
V gene: TRBV14
CDR3 protein: CASSHRTSVRIGELFF

CDR3 length: 12
V gene: TRBV30
CDR3 protein: CAWNRLVSPLHF

CDR3 length: 12
V gene: TRBV3-1/TRBV3-2
CDR3 protein: CASSQGPYEQYF

CDR3 length: 13
V gene: TRBV30
CDR3 protein: CAWRFGLAGEQFF

CDR3 length: 13
V gene: TRBV27
CDR3 protein: CASSSYREGEQYF

CDR3 length: 16
V gene: TRBV7-3
CDR3 protein: CASSFLDRDNTGELFF

CDR3 length: 14
V gene: TRBV19
CDR3 protein: CASSPQGLYNEQFF

CDR3 length: 16
V gene: TRBV5-1
CDR3 protein: CASSSQGSSFNEKLFF

CDR3 length: 15
V gene: TRBV7-3
CDR3 protein: CASSLSPGSMSGYTF

CDR3 length: 13
V gene: TRBV5-1
CDR3 protein: CASSLGGEDTQYF

CDR3 length: 14
V gene: TRBV5-4
CDR3 protein: CASSPGALNTEAFF

CDR3 length: 14
V gene: TRBV6-5
CDR3 protein: CASSYNRGQETQYF

CDR3 length: 13
V gene: TRBV7-2
CDR3 protein: CASSPGGYYGYTF

CDR3 length: 15
V gene: TRBV6-5
CDR3 protein: CASRLTGISNYGYTF

CDR3 length: 13
V gene: TRBV18
CDR3 protein: CASSPRQENGYTF

CDR3 length: 14
V gene: TRBV2
CDR3 protein: CASRYGVDNSPLHF

CDR3 length: 15
V gene: TRBV4-2
CDR3 protein: CASSQGAGEVDTQYF

CDR3 length: 13
V gene: TRBV4-1
CDR3 protein: CASSSNRDQPQHF

CDR3 length: 13
V gene: TRBV2
CDR3 protein: CASSGQSNQPQHF

CDR3 length: 13
V gene: TRBV6-6
CDR3 protein: CASQRHNTDTQYF

CDR3 length: 14
V gene: TRBV19
CDR3 protein: CASSIGTSTGELFF

CDR3 length: 15
V gene: TRBV19
CDR3 protein: CASSQNRGSLGEQYF

CDR3 length: 12
V gene: TRBV30
CDR3 protein: CAWSDQNSPLHF

CDR3 length: 15
V gene: TRBV5-1
CDR3 protein: CASSLGGTTGNTIYF

CDR3 length: 15
V gene: TRBV2
CDR3 protein: CASRIGLLSTDTQYF

CDR3 length: 15
V gene: TRBV7-9
CDR3 protein: CASSSRTGLTYEQYF

CDR3 length: 16
V gene: TRBV11-2
CDR3 protein: CASKGRGSLSYNEQFF

CDR3 length: 15
V gene: TRBV5-1
CDR3 protein: CASSLDSLYNSPLHF